The source of this TCR beta chain is a study of blood T cells in healthy people across ages. The CDR3 spans 18 residues. From germline, CDR1 is SGHTA and CDR2 FQGNSA. V was trimmed by 5 bases and J by 4 bases, leaving 21 bases between them. A second PCR, run for roughly 7 to 12 cycles, used a sample-barcoded 5' primer plus a J-beta primer mix. TCRdb reprocessed the 5' RACE reads via MiXCR and lists one record per CDR3 protein. The sample includes about 940,000 distinct CDR3 sequences, around 46% of them seen just once. The material sequenced was blood. The receptor comes from a man in his thirties or forties in good health. The V call is TRBV7-2, the J call TRBJ1-6, with D tentatively TRBD1 (5 bases). The CDR3 DNA follows: TGTGCCAGCAGCCCGGGGACGACGGTTGGTGGGTATAATTCACCCCTCCACTTT. The encoded protein is CASSPGTTVGGYNSPLHF. Looking up the rest from reference TRBV7-2 and TRBJ1-6 gives the full variable domain: GAGVSQSPSNKVTEKGKDVELRCDPISGHTALYWYRQSLGQGLEFLIYFQGNSAPDKSGLPSDRFSAERTGGSVSTLTIQRTQQEDSAVYLCASSPGTTVGGYNSPLHFGNGTRLTVT.